This T cell receptor beta chain came from a study of blood T cell repertoires in COVID-19. Study-level background: Specimens from acute and convalescent COVID-19 originated in the United States, Italy and Spain.

CDR1 SGHRS and CDR2 YFSETQ come from the germline V gene. V was pared by 0 bases and J by 4 bases, with 2 bases of the junction left unmatched. The length of the CDR3 is 16 residues. This clone was seen just once. Measured with immunoSEQ multiplex PCR; TCRdb has only the in-frame clones, and not every one. Among roughly 150,000 clones listed, about 86% were seen once. The TCR comes from a human donor in a cohort sampled during active COVID-19. The V call is TRBV5-1, the J call TRBJ2-1; 12 bases are a match to TRBD2. Input material: peripheral blood. This CDR3 is CASSLGLAGVYNEQFF. Written as DNA, the CDR3 is TGCGCCAGCAGCTTGGGACTAGCGGGGGTGTACAATGAGCAGTTCTTC.